Listed below are T cell receptor beta chains from one sample, sequenced in a study of blood T cell repertoires in COVID-19. TCRdb's table, derived via immunoSEQ multiplex PCR, lists solely in-frame clones and lacks some. The profile covers some 190,000 clones, with roughly 80% appearing a single time and around 6.9% taken by the ten largest. Sequencing used peripheral blood. These receptors originate from a man aged 55 to 70 with acute or convalescent COVID-19. The CDR3 runs from the conserved cysteine through the conserved F or W. D genes are given only for firm matches. The listing skips clone size in some rows; elsewhere it reads once, few, many or a size class.

size	D	V	J	CDR3	DNA
-	-	TRBV7-7	TRBJ2-4	CASSLGRNIQYF	TGTGCTAGCAGCTTAGGGAGAAACATTCAGTACTTC
-	TRBD2	TRBV5-4	TRBJ2-3	CASSTTSGGVDTQYF	TGTGCCAGCAGCACCACTAGCGGGGGGGTAGATACGCAGTATTTT
-	TRBD2	TRBV12-3/TRBV12-4	TRBJ2-7	CASRSGGYEQYF	TGTGCCAGCAGAAGCGGGGGCTACGAGCAGTACTTC
once	-	TRBV5-1	TRBJ1-1	CASSVMGVNTEAFF	TGCGCCAGCAGCGTCATGGGCGTGAACACTGAAGCTTTCTTT
-	-	TRBV28	TRBJ1-2	CASSPRQYGYTF	TGTGCCAGCAGTCCTAGACAGTATGGCTACACCTTC
-	-	TRBV6-5	TRBJ1-4	CASKQGNANEKLFF	TGTGCCAGCAAACAGGGCAACGCTAATGAAAAACTGTTTTTT
-	-	TRBV6-2/TRBV6-3	TRBJ1-5	CASSYPGDTQPQHF	TGTGCCAGCAGTTACCCAGGGGACACTCAGCCCCAGCATTTT
few	-	TRBV7-2	TRBJ1-3	CASSGQYPSFSGNTIYF	TGTGCCAGCAGTGGACAGTACCCATCCTTCTCTGGAAACACCATATATTTT
-	TRBD1	TRBV6-2/TRBV6-3	TRBJ1-4	CASSYEGQGGGSEKLFF	TGTGCCAGCAGTTACGAAGGACAGGGCGGCGGGAGTGAAAAACTGTTTTTT
-	TRBD1	TRBV6-5	TRBJ1-2	CASSLTGGDGYTF	TGTGCCAGCAGTCTGACAGGGGGGGATGGCTACACCTTC
-	TRBD1	TRBV9	TRBJ1-3	CASSVHRGPGNTIYF	TGTGCCAGCAGCGTCCACAGGGGGCCGGGAAACACCATATATTTT
-	-	TRBV27	TRBJ2-5	CASSPQVNVAETQYF	TGTGCCAGCAGCCCCCAAGTCAACGTAGCGGAGACCCAGTACTTC
-	-	TRBV24-1	TRBJ2-5	CATSVPGVGETQYF	TGTGCCACCAGTGTTCCAGGGGTGGGGGAGACCCAGTACTTC
once	TRBD2	TRBV5-6	TRBJ2-3	CASSLLTSGVTDTQYF	TGTGCCAGCAGCCTCCTGACTAGCGGGGTTACAGATACGCAGTATTTT
few	-	TRBV2	TRBJ1-2	CASSAEGRGYTF	TGTGCCAGCAGTGCTGAAGGGAGAGGCTACACCTTC
-	-	TRBV5-1	TRBJ2-3	CASSLGLVGGDTQYF	TGCGCCAGCAGCTTGGGACTAGTTGGGGGAGATACGCAGTATTTT
-	-	TRBV3-1/TRBV3-2	TRBJ1-2	CASSRNSAGNGYTF	TGTGCCAGCAGTCGGAACAGCGCAGGGAATGGCTACACCTTC
-	-	TRBV19	TRBJ2-2	CASRKDRNTGELFF	TGTGCCAGTAGAAAAGACAGGAACACCGGGGAGCTGTTTTTT
-	-	TRBV4-1	TRBJ2-3	CASSLRTGFTDTQYF	TGCGCCAGCAGCCTACGGACTGGATTCACAGATACGCAGTATTTT
-	TRBD2	TRBV10-3	TRBJ2-1	CAISSALSGGAGDEQFF	TGTGCCATCAGTTCCGCTTTGAGCGGGGGAGCTGGGGATGAGCAGTTCTTC
-	TRBD2	TRBV7-6	TRBJ2-1	CASSLTLTSGGQDNEQFF	TGTGCCAGCAGCTTAACCCTTACTAGCGGGGGGCAAGACAATGAGCAGTTCTTC
-	-	TRBV7-7	TRBJ2-4	CASSSVGGAVSKNIQYF	TGTGCTAGCAGTTCTGTGGGGGGGGCAGTTTCCAAAAACATTCAGTACTTC
-	-	TRBV9	TRBJ1-1	CASSGGSDTEAFF	TGTGCCAGCAGCGGCGGATCGGACACTGAAGCTTTCTTT
-	-	TRBV12-3/TRBV12-4	TRBJ1-2	CASSLGGSYGYTF	TGTGCCAGCAGTTTAGGAGGTTCCTATGGCTACACCTTC
-	-	TRBV5-6	TRBJ1-1	CASSLVRSEAFF	TGTGCCAGCAGCTTGGTCAGATCTGAAGCTTTCTTT
-	-	TRBV24-1	TRBJ2-1	CATEGSSYNEQFF	TGTGCCACGGAGGGGTCGTCCTACAATGAGCAGTTCTTC
-	-	TRBV4-2	TRBJ2-3	CASSQVAESTDTQYF	TGTGCCAGCAGCCAAGTAGCGGAAAGCACAGATACGCAGTATTTT
-	-	TRBV7-9	TRBJ2-3	CASSLDRRARTDTQYF	TGTGCCAGCAGCTTGGATAGGCGGGCGAGAACAGATACGCAGTATTTT
-	-	TRBV10-3	TRBJ1-1	CAISEEGNTEAFF	TGTGCCATCAGTGAGGAGGGAAACACTGAAGCTTTCTTT
-	TRBD2	TRBV19	TRBJ2-1	CASISRGGAQNNEQFF	TGTGCCAGTATCTCCCGCGGGGGGGCGCAGAACAATGAGCAGTTCTTC
-	TRBD1	TRBV28	TRBJ2-5	CASSTPGQGQETQYF	TGTGCCAGCAGTACTCCGGGACAGGGGCAAGAGACCCAGTACTTC
once	-	TRBV2	TRBJ1-5	CASSDTGYSNQPQHF	TGTGCCAGCAGTGATACAGGTTATAGCAATCAGCCCCAGCATTTT
-	-	TRBV6-5	TRBJ1-1	CASSFSSRGTEAFF	TGTGCCAGCAGTTTCTCGTCCAGGGGAACTGAAGCTTTCTTT
-	-	TRBV6-6	TRBJ1-6	CASSYVGDNSPLHF	TGTGCCAGCAGTTACGTCGGGGACAATTCGCCCCTCCACTTT
-	-	TRBV25-1	TRBJ2-5	CASSLRGQETQYF	TGTGCCAGCAGCCTCAGGGGTCAAGAGACCCAGTACTTC
-	TRBD2	TRBV13	TRBJ2-1	CASSLELAGAKVDEQFF	TGTGCCAGCAGCTTAGAACTAGCGGGGGCCAAAGTCGATGAGCAGTTCTTC
-	TRBD1	TRBV6-1	TRBJ2-3	CASSETTGGSTDTQYF	TGTGCCAGCAGTGAAACGACAGGGGGGAGCACAGATACGCAGTATTTT
few	TRBD1	TRBV2	TRBJ1-2	CASTSQGDYGYTF	TGTGCCAGCACCTCACAGGGGGACTATGGCTACACCTTC
-	TRBD2	TRBV5-4	TRBJ2-1	CASSLEFWSSGEQFF	TGTGCCAGCAGCTTGGAGTTTTGGTCTAGCGGAGAGCAGTTCTTC
-	TRBD1	TRBV5-1	TRBJ2-5	CASSLGQGGRETQYF	TGCGCCAGCAGCCTCGGACAGGGAGGCAGGGAGACCCAGTACTTC
-	TRBD2	TRBV24-1	TRBJ2-1	CATSGLAVGKQFF	TGTGCCACCAGTGGACTAGCGGTGGGGAAGCAGTTCTTC
-	TRBD2	TRBV9	TRBJ2-3	CASSVGTSGSRVTDSQYF	TGTGCCAGCAGCGTAGGGACTAGCGGGAGCCGAGTCACAGATTCGCAGTATTTT
-	-	TRBV18	TRBJ1-1	CASSPAKTNTEAFF	TGTGCCAGCTCACCCGCCAAGACTAACACTGAAGCTTTCTTT
many	-	TRBV11-2	TRBJ2-5	CASSLYAGETQYF	TGTGCCAGCAGCTTATATGCGGGGGAGACCCAGTACTTC
few	TRBD1	TRBV6-6	TRBJ1-5	CASSYKEGAGQPQHF	TGTGCCAGCAGTTATAAGGAGGGGGCCGGGCAGCCCCAGCATTTT
-	-	TRBV2	TRBJ2-3	CASSVGGGTDTQYF	TGTGCCAGCAGTGTGGGCGGGGGCACAGATACGCAGTATTTT
-	TRBD1	TRBV5-1	TRBJ1-6	CASSLGQGPSSPLHF	TGCGCCAGCAGCTTGGGACAGGGTCCAAGTTCACCCCTCCACTTT
once	TRBD2	TRBV2	TRBJ2-5	CASSEAGLAVQETQYF	TGTGCCAGCAGTGAAGCAGGGCTAGCGGTTCAAGAGACCCAGTACTTC
-	-	TRBV5-1	TRBJ2-4	CASSLTSRANIQYF	TGCGCCAGCAGCTTAACCAGCAGGGCGAACATTCAGTACTTC
few	-	TRBV9	TRBJ1-5	CASSPGSANQPQHF	TGTGCCAGCAGCCCGGGATCCGCAAATCAGCCCCAGCATTTT
-	-	TRBV19	TRBJ1-5	CASSIETNSNQPQHF	TGTGCCAGTAGTATTGAGACAAATAGCAATCAGCCCCAGCATTTT
-	TRBD2	TRBV3-1/TRBV3-2	TRBJ2-7	CASSTGTSGRFSYEQYF	TGTGCCAGCAGCACCGGGACTAGCGGGAGGTTCTCCTACGAGCAGTACTTC
-	TRBD1	TRBV29-1	TRBJ1-1	CSVDGTGPSGAFF	TGCAGCGTTGATGGGACAGGCCCAAGCGGAGCTTTCTTT
-	TRBD1	TRBV30	TRBJ1-5	CAWSVLGQGGQPQHF	TGTGCCTGGAGTGTACTGGGACAGGGAGGTCAGCCCCAGCATTTT
-	TRBD1	TRBV4-1	TRBJ2-1	CASRIGPPGGEQFF	TGCGCCAGCAGGATAGGGCCCCCAGGGGGTGAGCAGTTCTTC
-	-	TRBV3-1/TRBV3-2	TRBJ1-2	CASSQEDSNYGYTF	TGTGCCAGCAGCCAAGAGGACTCTAACTATGGCTACACCTTC
-	-	TRBV6-2/TRBV6-3	TRBJ1-1	CASRPPVPRLRLNTEAFF	TGTGCCAGCAGGCCTCCGGTACCCAGGTTGCGCCTGAACACTGAAGCTTTCTTT
few	TRBD1	TRBV11-2	TRBJ2-7	CASTQGLRTGRYEQYF	TGTGCCAGCACCCAAGGTCTGCGGACAGGGCGGTACGAGCAGTACTTC
-	-	TRBV2	TRBJ1-6	CASSDRGNSPLHF	TGTGCCAGCAGTGACAGGGGTAATTCACCCCTCCACTTT
-	-	TRBV15	TRBJ2-1	CATSSERGQFF	TGTGCCACCAGCAGTGAGCGAGGGCAGTTCTTC